This T cell receptor (beta chain) was identified during a study of blood T cell repertoires in COVID-19. V lost 2 bases, J lost 6 bases, and 7 bases lay in between. The CDR3 spans 13 residues. Germline V gene lookup returns CDR1 KGHSH and CDR2 LQKENI. Generated by immunoSEQ multiplex PCR, the TCRdb table keeps only in-frame clones and is missing some. The table includes approximately 33,000 clones, roughly 90% detected once. The rearrangement uses TRBV18 and TRBJ2-2; weak D call: TRBD2 (5 bases). The source of this sequence is a man between 60 and 70 years old with COVID-19, enrolled during active disease. Input material: peripheral blood. The CDR3 spells CASSPKGAGELFF. The CDR3 bases are TGTGCCAGCTCACCAAAGGGAGCCGGGGAGCTGTTTTTT.